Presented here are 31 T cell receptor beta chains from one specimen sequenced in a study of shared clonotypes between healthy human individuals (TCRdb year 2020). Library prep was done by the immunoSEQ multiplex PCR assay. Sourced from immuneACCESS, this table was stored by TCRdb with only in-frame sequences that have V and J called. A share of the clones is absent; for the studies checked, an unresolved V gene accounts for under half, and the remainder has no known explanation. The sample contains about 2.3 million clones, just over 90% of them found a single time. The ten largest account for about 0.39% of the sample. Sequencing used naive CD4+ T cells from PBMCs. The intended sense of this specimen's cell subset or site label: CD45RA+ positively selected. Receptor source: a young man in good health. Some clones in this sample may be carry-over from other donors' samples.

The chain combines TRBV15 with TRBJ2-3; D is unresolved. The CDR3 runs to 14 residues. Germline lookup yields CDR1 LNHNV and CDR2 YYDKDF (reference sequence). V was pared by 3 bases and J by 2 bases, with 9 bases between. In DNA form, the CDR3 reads TGTGCCACCAGCAGCCTTCTTTCCACAGATACGCAGTATTTT. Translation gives CATSSLLSTDTQYF.

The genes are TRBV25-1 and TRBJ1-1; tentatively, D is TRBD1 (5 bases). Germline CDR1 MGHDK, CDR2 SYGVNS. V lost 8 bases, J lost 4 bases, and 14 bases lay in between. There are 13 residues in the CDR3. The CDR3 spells CASGRGGGTEAFF. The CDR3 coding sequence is TGTGCCAGCGGGAGGGGAGGCGGCACTGAAGCTTTCTTT.

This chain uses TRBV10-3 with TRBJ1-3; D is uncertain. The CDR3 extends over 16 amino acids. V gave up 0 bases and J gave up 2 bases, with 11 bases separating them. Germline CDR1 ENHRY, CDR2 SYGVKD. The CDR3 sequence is CAISESGKGAGNTIYF. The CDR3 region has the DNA TGTGCCATCAGTGAGTCGGGGAAGGGAGCTGGAAACACCATATATTTT.

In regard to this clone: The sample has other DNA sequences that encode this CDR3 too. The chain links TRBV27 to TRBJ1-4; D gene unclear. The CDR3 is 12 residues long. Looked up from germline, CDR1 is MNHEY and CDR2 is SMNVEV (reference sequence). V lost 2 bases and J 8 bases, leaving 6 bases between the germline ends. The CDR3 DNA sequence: TGTGCCAGCAGTTTACTTGGAGAAAAACTGTTTTTT. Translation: CASSLLGEKLFF. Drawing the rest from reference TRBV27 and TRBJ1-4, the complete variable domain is EAQVTQNPRYLITVTGKKLTVTCSQNMNHEYMSWYRQDPGLGLRQIYYSMNVEVTDKGDVPEGYKVSRKEKRNFPLILESPSPNQTSLYFCASSLLGEKLFFGSGTQLSVL.

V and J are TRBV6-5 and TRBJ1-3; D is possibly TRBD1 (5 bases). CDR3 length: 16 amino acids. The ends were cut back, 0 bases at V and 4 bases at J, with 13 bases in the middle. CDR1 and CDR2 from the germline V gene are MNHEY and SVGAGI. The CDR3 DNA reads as TGTGCCAGCAGTTACTCTCCGGGGGTATCCGGAAACACCATATATTTT. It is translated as CASSYSPGVSGNTIYF.

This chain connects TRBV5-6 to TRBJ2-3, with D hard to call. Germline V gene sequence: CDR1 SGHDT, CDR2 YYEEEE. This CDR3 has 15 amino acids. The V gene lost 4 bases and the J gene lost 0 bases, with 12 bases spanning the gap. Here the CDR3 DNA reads TGTGCCAGCAGCGCCGGTCGGGTTAGCACAGATACGCAGTATTTT. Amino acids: CASSAGRVSTDTQYF.

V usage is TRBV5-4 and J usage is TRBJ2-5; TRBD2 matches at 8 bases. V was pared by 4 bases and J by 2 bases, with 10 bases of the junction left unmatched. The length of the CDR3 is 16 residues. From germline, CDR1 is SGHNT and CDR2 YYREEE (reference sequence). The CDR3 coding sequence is TGTGCCAGCAGCATAAAAAGCGGGAGCAGGCAAGAGACCCAGTACTTC. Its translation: CASSIKSGSRQETQYF.

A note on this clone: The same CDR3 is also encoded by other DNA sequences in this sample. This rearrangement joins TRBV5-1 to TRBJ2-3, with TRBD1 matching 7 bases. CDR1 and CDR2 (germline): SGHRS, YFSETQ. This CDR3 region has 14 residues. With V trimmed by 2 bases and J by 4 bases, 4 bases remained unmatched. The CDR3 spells CASSLATGADTQYF. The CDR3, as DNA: TGCGCCAGCAGCTTAGCAACAGGGGCAGATACGCAGTATTTT.

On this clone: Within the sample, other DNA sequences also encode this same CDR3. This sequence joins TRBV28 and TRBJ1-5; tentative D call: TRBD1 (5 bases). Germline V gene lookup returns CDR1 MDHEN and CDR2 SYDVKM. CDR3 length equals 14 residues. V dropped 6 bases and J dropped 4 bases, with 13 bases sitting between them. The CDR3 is CASSLGTNNQPQHF. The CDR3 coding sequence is TGTGCCAGCAGCCTGGGGACGAATAATCAGCCCCAGCATTTT. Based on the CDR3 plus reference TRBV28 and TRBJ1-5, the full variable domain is DVKVTQSSRYLVKRTGEKVFLECVQDMDHENMFWYRQDPGLGLRLIYFSYDVKMKEKGDIPEGYSVSREKKERFSLILESASTNQTSMYLCASSLGTNNQPQHFGDGTRLSIL.

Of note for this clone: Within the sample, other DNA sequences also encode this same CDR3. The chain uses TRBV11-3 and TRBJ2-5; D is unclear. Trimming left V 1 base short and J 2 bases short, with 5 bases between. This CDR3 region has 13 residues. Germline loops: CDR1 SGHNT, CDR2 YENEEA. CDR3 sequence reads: CASSLGSQETQYF. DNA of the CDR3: TGTGCCAGCAGCTTAGGGTCACAAGAGACCCAGTACTTC.

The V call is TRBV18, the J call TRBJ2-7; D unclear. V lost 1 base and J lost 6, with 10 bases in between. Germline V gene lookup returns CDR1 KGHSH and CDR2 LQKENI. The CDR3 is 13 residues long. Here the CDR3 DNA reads TGTGCCAGCTCACCACTAGGGAAGGGCGAGCAGTACTTC. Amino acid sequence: CASSPLGKGEQYF.

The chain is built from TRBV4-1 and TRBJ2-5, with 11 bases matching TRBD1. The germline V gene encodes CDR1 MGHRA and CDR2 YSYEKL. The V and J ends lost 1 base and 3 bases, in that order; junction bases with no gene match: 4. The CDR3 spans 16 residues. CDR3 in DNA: TGCGCCAGCAGCCAAGTAGGACAGGGGGCGAAAGAGACCCAGTACTTC. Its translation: CASSQVGQGAKETQYF.

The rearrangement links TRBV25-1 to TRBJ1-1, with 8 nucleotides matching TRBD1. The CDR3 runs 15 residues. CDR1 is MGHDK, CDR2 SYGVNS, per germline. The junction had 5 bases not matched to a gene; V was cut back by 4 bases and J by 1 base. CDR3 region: CASSGGGTGNTEAFF. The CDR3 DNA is TGTGCCAGCAGTGGGGGCGGGACAGGGAACACTGAAGCTTTCTTT. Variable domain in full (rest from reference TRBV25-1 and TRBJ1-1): EADIYQTPRYLVIGTGKKITLECSQTMGHDKMYWYQQDPGMELHLIHYSYGVNSTEKGDLSSESTVSRIRTEHFPLTLESARPSHTSQYLCASSGGGTGNTEAFFGQGTRLTVV.

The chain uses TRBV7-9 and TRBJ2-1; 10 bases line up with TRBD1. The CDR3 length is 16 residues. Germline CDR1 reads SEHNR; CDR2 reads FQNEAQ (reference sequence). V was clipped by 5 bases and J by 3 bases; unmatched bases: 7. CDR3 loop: CASSQETGGDYNEQFF. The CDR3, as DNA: TGTGCCAGCAGCCAAGAGACAGGGGGCGACTACAATGAGCAGTTCTTC.

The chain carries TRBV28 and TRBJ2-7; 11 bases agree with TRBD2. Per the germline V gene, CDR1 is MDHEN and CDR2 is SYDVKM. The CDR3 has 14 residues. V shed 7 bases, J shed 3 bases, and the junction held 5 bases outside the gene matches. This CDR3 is CASILAGGDYEQYF. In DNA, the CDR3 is TGTGCCAGCATCCTAGCGGGAGGCGACTACGAGCAGTACTTC.

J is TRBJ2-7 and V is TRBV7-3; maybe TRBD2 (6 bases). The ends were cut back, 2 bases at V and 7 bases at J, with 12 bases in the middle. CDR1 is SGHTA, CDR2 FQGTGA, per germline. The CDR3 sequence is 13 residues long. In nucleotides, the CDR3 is TGTGCCAGCAGCTTAGGTGAAGGGAGGGAGCAGTACTTC. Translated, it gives CASSLGEGREQYF.

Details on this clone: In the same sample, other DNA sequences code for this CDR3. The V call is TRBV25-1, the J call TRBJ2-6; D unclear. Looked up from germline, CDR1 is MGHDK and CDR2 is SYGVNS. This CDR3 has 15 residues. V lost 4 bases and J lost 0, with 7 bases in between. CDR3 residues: CASSGPGSGANVLTF. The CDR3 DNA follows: TGTGCCAGCAGTGGGCCCGGCTCTGGGGCCAACGTCCTGACTTTC.

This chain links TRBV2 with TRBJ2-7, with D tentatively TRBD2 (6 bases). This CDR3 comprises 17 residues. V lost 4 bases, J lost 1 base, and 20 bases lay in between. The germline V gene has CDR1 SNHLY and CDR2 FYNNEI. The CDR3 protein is CASSVFGPGGVSYEQYF. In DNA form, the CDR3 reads TGTGCCAGCAGTGTTTTTGGACCCGGGGGAGTATCCTACGAGCAGTACTTC.

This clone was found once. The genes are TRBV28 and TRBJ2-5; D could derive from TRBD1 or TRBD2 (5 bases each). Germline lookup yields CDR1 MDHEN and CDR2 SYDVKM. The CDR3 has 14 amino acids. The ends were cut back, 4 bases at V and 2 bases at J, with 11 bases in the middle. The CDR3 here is CASSYGTLQETQYF. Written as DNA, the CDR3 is TGTGCCAGCAGTTACGGGACCTTACAAGAGACCCAGTACTTC.

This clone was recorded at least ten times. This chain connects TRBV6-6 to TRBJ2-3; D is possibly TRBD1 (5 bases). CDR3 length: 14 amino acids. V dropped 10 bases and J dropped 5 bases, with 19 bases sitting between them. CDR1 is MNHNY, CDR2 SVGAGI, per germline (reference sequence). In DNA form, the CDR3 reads TGTGCCACTCAAAGCTACATGCAGGGAGATACGCAGTATTTT. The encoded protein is CATQSYMQGDTQYF.

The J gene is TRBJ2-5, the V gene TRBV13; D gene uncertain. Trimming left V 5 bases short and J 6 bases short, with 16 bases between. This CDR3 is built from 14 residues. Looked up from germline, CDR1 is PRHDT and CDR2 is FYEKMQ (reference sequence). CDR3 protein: CASSERAGGQTQYF. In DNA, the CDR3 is TGTGCCAGCAGCGAACGGGCCGGTGGTCAGACCCAGTACTTC.

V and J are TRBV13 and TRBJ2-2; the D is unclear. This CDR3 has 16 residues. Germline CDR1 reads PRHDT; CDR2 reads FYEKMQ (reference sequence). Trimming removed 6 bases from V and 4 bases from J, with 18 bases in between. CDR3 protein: CASRPTWLFTTGELFF. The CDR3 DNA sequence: TGTGCCAGCAGACCCACCTGGCTTTTTACCACCGGGGAGCTGTTTTTT.

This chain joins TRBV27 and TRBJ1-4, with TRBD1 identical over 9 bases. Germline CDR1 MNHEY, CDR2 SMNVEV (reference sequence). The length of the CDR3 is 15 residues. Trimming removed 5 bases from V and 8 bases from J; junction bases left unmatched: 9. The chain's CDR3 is CASSEWTGDNEKLFF. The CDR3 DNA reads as TGTGCCAGCAGTGAATGGACAGGGGATAACGAAAAACTGTTTTTT.

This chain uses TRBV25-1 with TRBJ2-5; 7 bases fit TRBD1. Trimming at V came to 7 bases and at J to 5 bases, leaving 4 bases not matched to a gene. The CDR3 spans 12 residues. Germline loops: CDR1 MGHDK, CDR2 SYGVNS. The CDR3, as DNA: TGTGCCAGCACACGACAGGGTGAGACCCAGTACTTC. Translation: CASTRQGETQYF.

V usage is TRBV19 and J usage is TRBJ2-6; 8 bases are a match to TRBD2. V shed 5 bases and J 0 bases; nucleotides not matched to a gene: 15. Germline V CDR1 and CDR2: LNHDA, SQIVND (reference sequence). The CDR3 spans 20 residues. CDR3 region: CASSLSPGLAISSGANVLTF. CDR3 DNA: TGTGCCAGTAGTCTCAGTCCCGGACTAGCCATTAGCTCTGGGGCCAACGTCCTGACTTTC.

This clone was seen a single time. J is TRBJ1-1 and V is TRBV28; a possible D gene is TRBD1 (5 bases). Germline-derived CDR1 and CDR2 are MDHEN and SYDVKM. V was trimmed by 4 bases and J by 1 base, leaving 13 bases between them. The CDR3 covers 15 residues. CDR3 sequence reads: CASSSAGGGNTEAFF. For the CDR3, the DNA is TGTGCCAGCAGTTCCGCCGGTGGGGGGAACACTGAAGCTTTCTTT. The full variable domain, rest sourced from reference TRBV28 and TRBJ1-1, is DVKVTQSSRYLVKRTGEKVFLECVQDMDHENMFWYRQDPGLGLRLIYFSYDVKMKEKGDIPEGYSVSREKKERFSLILESASTNQTSMYLCASSSAGGGNTEAFFGQGTRLTVV.

The CDR3 reads CASSELGYSSYNEQFF. In DNA, the CDR3 is TGTGCCAGCAGTGAGTTGGGTTATAGCTCCTACAATGAGCAGTTCTTC. The chain has TRBV2 and TRBJ2-1; D is ambiguous. Germline loops: CDR1 SNHLY, CDR2 FYNNEI. The V end lost 3 bases, the J end lost 0 bases, and 12 bases lay between the germline ends. CDR3 size: 16 residues.

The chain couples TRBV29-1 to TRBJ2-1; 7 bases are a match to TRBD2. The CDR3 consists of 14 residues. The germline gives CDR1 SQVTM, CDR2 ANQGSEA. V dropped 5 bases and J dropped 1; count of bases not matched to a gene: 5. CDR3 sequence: CSVPRELSYNEQFF. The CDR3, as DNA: TGCAGCGTTCCGCGGGAGTTATCCTACAATGAGCAGTTCTTC.

The CDR3 protein is CASSSRLAVNTGELFF. CDR3 bases: TGTGCCAGCAGCTCGCGACTAGCGGTGAACACCGGGGAGCTGTTTTTT. The rearrangement joins TRBV7-9 to TRBJ2-2, with 9 bases identical to TRBD2. This CDR3 spans 16 amino acids. V lost 4 bases to trimming and J lost 1 base; unmatched junction nucleotides: 4. Germline V gene sequence: CDR1 SEHNR, CDR2 FQNEAQ (reference sequence).

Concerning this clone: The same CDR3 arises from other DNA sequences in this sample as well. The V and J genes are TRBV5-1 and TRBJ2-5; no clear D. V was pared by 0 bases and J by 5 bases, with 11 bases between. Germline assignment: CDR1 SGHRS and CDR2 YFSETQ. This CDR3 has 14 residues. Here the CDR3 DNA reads TGCGCCAGCAGCTTGGAAGGGTTCGGGGAGACCCAGTACTTC. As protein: CASSLEGFGETQYF.

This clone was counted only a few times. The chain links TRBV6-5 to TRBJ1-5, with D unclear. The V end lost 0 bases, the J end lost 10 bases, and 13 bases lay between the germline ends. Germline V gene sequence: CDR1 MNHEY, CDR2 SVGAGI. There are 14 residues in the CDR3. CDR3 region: CASSYSTPEDPQHF. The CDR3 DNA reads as TGTGCCAGCAGTTACTCGACTCCCGAGGACCCCCAGCATTTT.